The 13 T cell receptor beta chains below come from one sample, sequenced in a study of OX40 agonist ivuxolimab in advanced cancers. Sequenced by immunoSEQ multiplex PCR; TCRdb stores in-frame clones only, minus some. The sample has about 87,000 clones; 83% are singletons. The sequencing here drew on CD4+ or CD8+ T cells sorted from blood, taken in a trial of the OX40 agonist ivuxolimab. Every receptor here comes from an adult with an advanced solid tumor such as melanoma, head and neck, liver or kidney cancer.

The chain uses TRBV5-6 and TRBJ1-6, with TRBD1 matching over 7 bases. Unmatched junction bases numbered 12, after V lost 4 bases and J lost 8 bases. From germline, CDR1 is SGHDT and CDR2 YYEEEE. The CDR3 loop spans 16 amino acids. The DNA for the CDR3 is TGTGCCAGCAGCCCCCTTGGAGGGGGCGAAGATTCACCCCTCCACTTT. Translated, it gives CASSPLGGGEDSPLHF.

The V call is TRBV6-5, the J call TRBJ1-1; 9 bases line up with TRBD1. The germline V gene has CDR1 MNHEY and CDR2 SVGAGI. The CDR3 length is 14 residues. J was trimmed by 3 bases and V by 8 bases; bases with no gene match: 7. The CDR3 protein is CASARQGGDTEAFF. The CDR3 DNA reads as TGTGCCAGCGCTCGACAGGGGGGGGACACTGAAGCTTTCTTT.

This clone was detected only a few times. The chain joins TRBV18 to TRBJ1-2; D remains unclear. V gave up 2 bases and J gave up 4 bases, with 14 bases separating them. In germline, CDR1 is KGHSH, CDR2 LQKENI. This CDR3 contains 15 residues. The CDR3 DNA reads TGTGCCAGCTCACCAAACAAGGGTGAGACCTATGGCTACACCTTC. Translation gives CASSPNKGETYGYTF. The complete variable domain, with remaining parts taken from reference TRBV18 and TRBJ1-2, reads NAGVMQNPRHLVRRRGQEARLRCSPMKGHSHVYWYRQLPEEGLKFMVYLQKENIIDESGMPKERFSAEFPKEGPSILRIQQVVRGDSAAYFCASSPNKGETYGYTFGSGTRLTVV.

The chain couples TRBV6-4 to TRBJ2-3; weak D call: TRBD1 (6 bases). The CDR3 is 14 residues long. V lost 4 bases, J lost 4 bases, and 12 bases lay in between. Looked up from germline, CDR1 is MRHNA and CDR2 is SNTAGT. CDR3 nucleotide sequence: TGTGCCAGCAGTGCGCACAGGGCCCCAGATACGCAGTATTTT. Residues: CASSAHRAPDTQYF.

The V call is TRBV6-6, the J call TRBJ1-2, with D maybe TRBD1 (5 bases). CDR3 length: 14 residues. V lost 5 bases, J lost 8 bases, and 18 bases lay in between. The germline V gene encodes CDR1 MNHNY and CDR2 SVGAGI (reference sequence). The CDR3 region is CASSPRVQGQGYTF. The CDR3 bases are TGTGCCAGCAGTCCCCGTGTCCAGGGTCAGGGCTACACCTTC.

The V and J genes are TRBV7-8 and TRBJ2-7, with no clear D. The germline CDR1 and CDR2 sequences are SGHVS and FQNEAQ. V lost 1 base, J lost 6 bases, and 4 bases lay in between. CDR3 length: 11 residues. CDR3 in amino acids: CASSLVVEQYF. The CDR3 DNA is TGTGCCAGCAGCTTAGTTGTCGAGCAGTACTTC.

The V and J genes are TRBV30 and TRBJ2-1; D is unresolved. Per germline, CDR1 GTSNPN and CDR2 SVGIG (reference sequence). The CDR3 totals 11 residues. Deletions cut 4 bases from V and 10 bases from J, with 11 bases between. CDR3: CAWTLLYEQFF. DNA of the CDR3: TGTGCCTGGACCCTGCTCTACGAGCAGTTCTTC.

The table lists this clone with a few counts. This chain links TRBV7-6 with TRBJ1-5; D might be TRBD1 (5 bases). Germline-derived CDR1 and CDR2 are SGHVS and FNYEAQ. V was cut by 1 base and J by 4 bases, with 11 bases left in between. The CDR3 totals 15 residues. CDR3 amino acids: CASSLGKGTNQPQHF. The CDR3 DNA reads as TGTGCCAGCAGCTTAGGGAAGGGGACGAATCAGCCCCAGCATTTT.

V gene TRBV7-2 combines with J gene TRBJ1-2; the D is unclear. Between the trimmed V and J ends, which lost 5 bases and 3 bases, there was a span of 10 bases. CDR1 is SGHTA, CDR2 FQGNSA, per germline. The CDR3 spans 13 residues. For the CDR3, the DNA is TGTGCCAGCAGCCGGAGACAAGACTATGGCTACACCTTC. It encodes CASSRRQDYGYTF.

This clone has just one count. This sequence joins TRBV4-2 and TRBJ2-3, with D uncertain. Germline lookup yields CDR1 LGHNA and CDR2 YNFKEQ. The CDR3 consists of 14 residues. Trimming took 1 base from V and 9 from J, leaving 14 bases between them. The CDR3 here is CASSQGNNNPTQYF. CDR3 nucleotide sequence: TGTGCCAGCAGCCAAGGCAATAACAATCCGACGCAGTATTTT.

The CDR3 region is CASSLGRRVTYEQYF. Written as DNA, the CDR3 is TGTGCCAGCAGCTTAGGCAGGAGGGTTACCTACGAGCAGTACTTC. The chain couples TRBV7-8 to TRBJ2-7, with D possibly being TRBD2 (6 bases). There are 15 residues in the CDR3. Deletions cut 1 base from V and 2 bases from J, with 12 bases between. CDR1 is SGHVS and CDR2 is FQNEAQ in the germline V gene.

The CDR3 sequence: CASSLGRSSGNTIYF. Here the CDR3 DNA reads TGTGCCAGCAGCTTAGGTCGGAGCTCTGGAAACACCATATATTTT. V is TRBV7-7 and J is TRBJ1-3; D not resolved. Germline lookup yields CDR1 SSHAT and CDR2 FNYEAQ (reference sequence). Trimming took off 1 base at V and 0 bases at J, with 7 bases between the two ends. CDR3 length: 15 residues.

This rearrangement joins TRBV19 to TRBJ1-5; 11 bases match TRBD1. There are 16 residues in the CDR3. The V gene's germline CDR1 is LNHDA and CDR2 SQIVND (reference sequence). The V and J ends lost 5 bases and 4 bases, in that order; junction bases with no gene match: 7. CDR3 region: CASSAEDRGHNQPQHF. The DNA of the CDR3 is TGTGCCAGTAGTGCCGAGGACAGGGGGCATAATCAGCCCCAGCATTTT.